This TCR beta chain originates from a study of CD8 T cells in ankylosing spondylitis. This clonotype was picked up many times. Generation of TCR beta libraries employed quantitative 5'-RACE incorporating molecular barcodes. In TCRdb, the 5' RACE reads were re-called with MiXCR into one record per CDR3 protein. The table includes 240,000 or so distinct CDR3 sequences, around 11% detected once. In germline, CDR1 is SGHRS, CDR2 YFSETQ. Trimming removed 1 base from V and 4 bases from J, with 10 bases in between. The CDR3 extends over 14 amino acids. The V and J genes are TRBV5-1 and TRBJ2-3; D gene uncertain. The receptor comes from a male donor with ankylosing spondylitis or in good health (not recorded which). The sequencing sample was made of blood, either unsorted or a sorted T cell fraction (not recorded which). The CDR3 bases are TGCGCCAGCAGCTTGACACAGTTCGCAGATACGCAGTATTTT. This sequence encodes CASSLTQFADTQYF. The variable domain in full, completed from reference TRBV5-1 and TRBJ2-3, reads KAGVTQTPRYLIKTRGQQVTLSCSPISGHRSVSWYQQTPGQGLQFLFEYFSETQRNKGNFPGRFSGRQFSNSRSEMNVSTLELGDSALYLCASSLTQFADTQYFGPGTRLTVL.